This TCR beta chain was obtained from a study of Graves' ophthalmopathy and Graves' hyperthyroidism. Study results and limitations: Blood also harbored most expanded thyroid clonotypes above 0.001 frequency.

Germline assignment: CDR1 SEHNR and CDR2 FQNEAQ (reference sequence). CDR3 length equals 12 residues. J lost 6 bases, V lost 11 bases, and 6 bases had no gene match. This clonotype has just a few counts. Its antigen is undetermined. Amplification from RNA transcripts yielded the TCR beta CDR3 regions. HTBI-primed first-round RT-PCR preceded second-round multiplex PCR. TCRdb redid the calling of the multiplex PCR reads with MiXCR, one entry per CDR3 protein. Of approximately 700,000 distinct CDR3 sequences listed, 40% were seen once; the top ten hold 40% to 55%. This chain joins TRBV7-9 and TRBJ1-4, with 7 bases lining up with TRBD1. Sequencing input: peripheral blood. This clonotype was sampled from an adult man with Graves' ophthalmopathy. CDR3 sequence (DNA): TGTGCCGGACAGGTGTTGGATGAAAAACTGTTTTTT. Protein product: CAGQVLDEKLFF.